A selection of T cell receptor beta chains follows, all from one sample in a study of shared clonotypes between healthy human individuals. Only in-frame clones appear in the TCRdb table, and some are missing; sequencing was by immunoSEQ multiplex PCR. The sample records around 2,000,000 clones, about 95% being singletons. The sequenced sample consisted of naive CD8+ T cells sorted from blood. The receptors derive from a man aged 18-30 years in good health. Each CDR3 is given with its conserved first and last residue. D genes are given only for firm matches. Size is stated for part of the rows, as once, few or many counts, or as a class when the clone is expanded.

TRBV19	-	TRBD2	TRBJ2-1	CASTTIKRPSGRATDEQFF	TGTGCCAGTACCACTATAAAACGCCCCAGCGGGAGGGCCACAGATGAGCAGTTCTTC
TRBV5-1	-	-	TRBJ2-2	CASSVTGGGELFF	TGCGCCAGCAGCGTGACAGGAGGCGGGGAGCTGTTTTTT
TRBV6-4	-	TRBD1	TRBJ1-2	CASSETGLDGYTF	TGTGCCAGCAGTGAGACAGGGTTGGATGGCTACACCTTC
TRBV28	-	-	TRBJ2-7	CASSSSYEQYF	TGTGCCAGCAGTTCTAGTTACGAGCAGTACTTC
TRBV6-5	-	-	TRBJ1-2	CASSYAEGYGYTF	TGTGCCAGCAGTTACGCGGAAGGGTATGGCTACACCTTC
TRBV7-9	-	-	TRBJ2-7	CASSMGHEQYF	TGTGCCAGCAGCATGGGGCACGAGCAGTACTTC
TRBV9	once	-	TRBJ2-7	CASSSPHGVGEQYF	TGTGCCAGCAGCTCCCCTCATGGCGTGGGCGAGCAGTACTTC
TRBV15	-	-	TRBJ2-2	CATSAGMVGELFF	TGTGCCACCAGCGCGGGGATGGTCGGGGAGCTGTTTTTT
TRBV7-9	-	-	TRBJ2-1	CASRIGDGFYNEQFF	TGTGCCAGCAGAATAGGGGACGGATTCTACAATGAGCAGTTCTTC
TRBV4-2	-	-	TRBJ2-3	CASSQVDPGGTDTQYF	TGTGCCAGCAGCCAAGTTGATCCCGGTGGCACAGATACGCAGTATTTT
TRBV9	-	-	TRBJ2-7	CASSVASGRYEQYF	TGTGCCAGCAGCGTAGCTTCTGGGCGGTACGAGCAGTACTTC
TRBV5-1	-	-	TRBJ1-2	CASSLAAGGGYGYTF	TGCGCCAGCAGCCTGGCGGCCGGCGGAGGCTATGGCTACACCTTC
TRBV13	-	-	TRBJ2-7	CASSLAGLPTYEQYF	TGTGCCAGCAGCTTAGCCGGACTGCCCACCTACGAGCAGTACTTC
TRBV19	-	-	TRBJ1-5	CASTQMLGIEAHQPQHF	TGTGCCAGTACCCAGATGTTGGGTATTGAGGCCCATCAGCCCCAGCATTTT
TRBV7-6	-	-	TRBJ1-3	CASSSLSSSGNTIYF	TGTGCCAGCAGCTCATTATCGAGCTCTGGAAACACCATATATTTT
TRBV5-1	-	-	TRBJ2-2	CASSLLPRDTGELFF	TGCGCCAGCAGCTTACTGCCCAGGGACACCGGGGAGCTGTTTTTT
TRBV27	-	TRBD1	TRBJ1-5	CASSSRDRVLGNQPQHF	TGTGCCAGCAGTTCCCGGGACAGGGTATTGGGCAATCAGCCCCAGCATTTT
TRBV7-9	-	TRBD1	TRBJ2-3	CASSLVIDRAGTDTQYF	TGTGCCAGCAGCTTGGTTATAGACAGGGCCGGCACAGATACGCAGTATTTT
TRBV15	-	TRBD2	TRBJ2-7	CATSRDKVLAGGHEQYF	TGTGCCACCAGCAGAGATAAAGTTCTAGCGGGAGGACACGAGCAGTACTTC
TRBV28	-	-	TRBJ2-1	CASEGGLSSYNEQFF	TGTGCCAGTGAAGGGGGTCTTAGCTCCTACAATGAGCAGTTCTTC
TRBV10-3	-	TRBD1	TRBJ2-2	CAIKTGTANTGELFF	TGTGCCATCAAAACCGGGACAGCGAACACCGGGGAGCTGTTTTTT
TRBV6-5	-	-	TRBJ1-1	CASRVQENTEAFF	TGTGCCAGCAGGGTCCAGGAGAACACTGAAGCTTTCTTT
TRBV6-1	-	-	TRBJ1-4	CASSEGSRREKLFF	TGTGCCAGCAGTGAGGGGAGTCGGAGGGAAAAACTGTTTTTT
TRBV28	-	TRBD2	TRBJ2-5	CASRDSGGQETQYF	TGTGCCAGCAGGGATTCGGGGGGGCAAGAGACCCAGTACTTC
TRBV4-3	-	-	TRBJ2-3	CASSLLRVSTDTQYF	TGCGCCAGCAGCCTCCTAAGGGTTAGCACAGATACGCAGTATTTT
TRBV7-9	-	TRBD2	TRBJ2-2	CASSYLAGNTGELFF	TGTGCCAGCAGCTATCTAGCGGGAAACACCGGGGAGCTGTTTTTT
TRBV6-5	-	-	TRBJ1-1	CASSYSDSPNTEAFF	TGTGCCAGCAGTTACTCGGACAGCCCGAACACTGAAGCTTTCTTT
TRBV9	-	-	TRBJ2-1	CASSGDQGGFYNEQFF	TGTGCCAGCAGCGGAGACCAGGGAGGTTTCTACAATGAGCAGTTCTTC
TRBV6-6	-	TRBD2	TRBJ2-1	CASSGLAGGQNEQFF	TGTGCCAGCAGTGGACTAGCGGGGGGGCAGAATGAGCAGTTCTTC
TRBV5-4	-	TRBD1	TRBJ2-5	CASSTGQGPIRTQYF	TGTGCCAGCAGCACTGGACAGGGCCCTATTAGGACCCAGTACTTC
TRBV27	-	-	TRBJ2-7	CASSPTFTYEQYF	TGTGCCAGCAGTCCAACGTTCACCTACGAGCAGTACTTC
TRBV25-1	-	-	TRBJ2-5	CASSERGQETQYF	TGTGCCAGCAGTGAAAGGGGGCAAGAGACCCAGTACTTC
TRBV5-1	-	TRBD1	TRBJ1-2	CASSLGGQVKTYGYTF	TGCGCCAGCAGCTTGGGGGGACAGGTGAAAACCTATGGCTACACCTTC
TRBV6-5	-	-	TRBJ1-2	CASSYGWASENYGYTF	TGTGCCAGCAGTTACGGGTGGGCCAGTGAAAACTATGGCTACACCTTC
TRBV19	-	TRBD2	TRBJ2-7	CASSIGPGLAGNEQYF	TGTGCCAGTAGTATAGGGCCGGGACTAGCGGGGAACGAGCAGTACTTC
TRBV2	-	-	TRBJ1-4	CASSKYRTATNEKLFF	TGTGCCAGCAGTAAATACAGGACCGCAACTAATGAAAAACTGTTTTTT
TRBV30	once	-	TRBJ1-2	CAWSGTVPLPAYGYTF	TGTGCCTGGAGTGGGACGGTGCCCCTTCCCGCTTATGGCTACACCTTC
TRBV5-1	-	TRBD2	TRBJ2-5	CASSLSLAGEETQYF	TGCGCCAGCAGCTTGTCGCTAGCGGGGGAAGAGACCCAGTACTTC
TRBV7-9	-	-	TRBJ2-7	CASSRDRSWEQYF	TGTGCCAGCAGCAGGGACCGGTCTTGGGAGCAGTACTTC
TRBV5-6	few	-	TRBJ2-7	CASSLATSYEQYF	TGTGCCAGCAGCTTGGCCACCTCCTACGAGCAGTACTTC
TRBV28	once	-	TRBJ1-2	CASSLRTDYGYTF	TGTGCCAGCAGTCTAAGGACAGACTATGGCTACACCTTC